The next 25 T cell receptor beta chains were all read from a single sample in a study of blood T cells in healthy people across ages. The authors ran a second PCR of roughly 7 to 11 cycles using a sample-barcoded 5' primer and a J-beta primer mix. A single record per CDR3 protein comes from TCRdb applying MiXCR to the 5' RACE reads. The sample holds about 1.8 million distinct CDR3 sequences, around 50% seen once. Sequencing was carried out using blood. The receptors were gathered from a woman between 40 and 50 years old in good health.

The CDR3 DNA reads as TGTGCCAGCAGTGAGTCATTTGGGGGCCGAGAGACCCAGTACTTC. Translated: CASSESFGGRETQYF. V gene TRBV2 combines with J gene TRBJ2-5; D is possibly TRBD1 (6 bases). Per the germline V gene, CDR1 is SNHLY and CDR2 is FYNNEI. The CDR3 runs 15 residues. Trimming removed 3 bases at V and 4 bases at J, with 15 bases between.

In this sample, this clonotype turned up a few times. V gene TRBV29-1 combines with J gene TRBJ1-1; D is ambiguous. The CDR3 runs to 13 residues. Germline CDR1 reads SQVTM; CDR2 reads ANQGSEA. V was shortened by 5 bases and J by 0 bases, with 10 bases between the two germline ends. The CDR3 protein is CSVRLQLNTEAFF. CDR3 coding DNA: TGCAGCGTTCGGTTACAGTTGAACACTGAAGCTTTCTTT.

Only a few counts were recorded for this clonotype. The J gene is TRBJ2-5, the V gene TRBV20-1; 10 nucleotides match TRBD2. In germline, CDR1 is DFQATT, CDR2 SNEGSKA (reference sequence). V lost 6 bases, J lost 4 bases, and 8 bases stayed unmatched. The CDR3 sequence is 14 residues long. The CDR3 reads CSAPLAGLRETQYF. CDR3 coding DNA: TGCAGTGCCCCACTAGCGGGGTTGCGAGAGACCCAGTACTTC.

This clonotype was detected once. V is TRBV6-1 and J is TRBJ2-5; 8 bases match TRBD1. Germline CDR1 MNHNS, CDR2 SASEGT. Unmatched junction bases numbered 7, after V lost 5 bases and J lost 11 bases. CDR3 length: 12 residues. The CDR3 region is CASSSVDRVQYF. The DNA for the CDR3 is TGTGCCAGCAGTTCTGTGGACAGGGTACAGTACTTC.

The chain recombines TRBV7-8 with TRBJ2-4; D is possibly TRBD1 (5 bases). The germline V and J ends were trimmed by 5 bases and 0 bases, with 14 bases remaining between them. CDR1 and CDR2 (germline): SGHVS, FQNEAQ. The CDR3 contains 16 residues. Here the CDR3 reads CASSTRREIAKNIQYF. The CDR3 coding sequence is TGTGCCAGCAGCACGCGCAGGGAAATAGCCAAAAACATTCAGTACTTC.

The genes are TRBV4-3 and TRBJ2-5; 9 positions match TRBD1. V lost 0 bases, J lost 11 bases, and 13 bases stayed unmatched. Germline V gene data show CDR1 as LGHNA and CDR2 as YSLEER. This CDR3 is 16 amino acids long. The CDR3 nucleotides are TGCGCCAGCAGCCAAGATATAGGACAGGGGAATCGGGAGCAGTACTTC. Translation gives CASSQDIGQGNREQYF.

The genes are TRBV19 and TRBJ2-1; D remains ambiguous. The CDR3 extends over 13 amino acids. With 6 bases removed from V and 6 bases from J, the gap between germline ends came to 12 bases. Germline V gives CDR1 LNHDA, CDR2 SQIVND (reference sequence). CDR3 in amino acids: CASRDGVRNEQFF. The CDR3 nucleotides are TGTGCCAGTAGGGATGGGGTTCGCAATGAGCAGTTCTTC.

The rearrangement uses TRBV20-1 and TRBJ2-3; no reliable D call. CDR3 length: 14 amino acids. The germline V gene has CDR1 DFQATT and CDR2 SNEGSKA (reference sequence). Trimming removed 2 bases at V and 4 bases at J, with 13 bases between. CDR3 nucleotide sequence: TGCAGTGCTAGATTGCCTCCCTCGCCAGATACGCAGTATTTT. Residues: CSARLPPSPDTQYF.

This clonotype was picked up a small number of times. The chain links TRBV4-2 to TRBJ2-3, with D hard to call. V gave up 0 bases and J gave up 2 bases, with 6 bases separating them. Germline CDR1 and CDR2: LGHNA and YNFKEQ. The CDR3 loop spans 14 amino acids. The CDR3 spells CASSQETLTDTQYF. In DNA, the CDR3 is TGTGCCAGCAGCCAAGAGACTCTCACAGATACGCAGTATTTT.

CDR3 region: CASTPTSGGLNEQFF. CDR3 nucleotides: TGCGCCAGCACCCCAACTAGCGGGGGACTGAATGAGCAGTTCTTC. This chain connects TRBV4-3 to TRBJ2-1; 11 positions agree with TRBD2. The germline gives CDR1 LGHNA, CDR2 YSLEER. Germline trimming cut 7 bases from V and 7 bases from J; bases unmatched to any gene: 9. This CDR3 has 15 amino acids.

This clonotype was counted a few times. V gene TRBV9 combines with J gene TRBJ2-3, with 12 bases matching TRBD2. The germline CDR1 and CDR2 sequences are SGDLS and YYNGEE. V lost 4 bases, J lost 0 bases, and 9 bases stayed unmatched. This CDR3 contains 18 residues. The DNA for the CDR3 is TGTGCCAGCAGCCATCCTAGCGGGGGGGGACCTAGCACAGATACGCAGTATTTT. Encoded protein: CASSHPSGGGPSTDTQYF.

This clonotype was seen only a few times. The rearrangement joins TRBV7-3 to TRBJ2-1; 10 nucleotides match TRBD2. Germline trimming cut 4 bases from V and 5 bases from J; bases unmatched to any gene: 5. The CDR3 is 15 residues long. Looked up from germline, CDR1 is SGHTA and CDR2 is FQGTGA. CDR3 sequence reads: CASSSQAGGDNEQFF. Here the CDR3 DNA reads TGTGCCAGCAGCTCACAAGCGGGGGGGGACAATGAGCAGTTCTTC.

V gene TRBV28 combines with J gene TRBJ2-5; D is tentatively TRBD1 or TRBD2 (6 bases each). Germline V lookup: CDR1 MDHEN, CDR2 SYDVKM. V was pared by 2 bases and J by 11 bases, with 18 bases between. The CDR3 is 14 amino acids. The CDR3 loop reads CASSLRGISGEQYF. The CDR3 DNA sequence: TGTGCCAGCAGTTTAAGGGGGATTAGCGGTGAGCAGTACTTC.

The gene calls are TRBV20-1 and TRBJ2-7, with D possibly being TRBD1 or TRBD2 (5 bases each). The germline V gene encodes CDR1 DFQATT and CDR2 SNEGSKA (reference sequence). The CDR3 spans 16 residues. Between the trimmed V and J ends, which lost 0 bases and 2 bases, there was a span of 17 bases. CDR3 nucleotide sequence: TGCAGTGCTAGAGAACTATATGGGACGCCTACCTACGAGCAGTACTTC. This codes for CSARELYGTPTYEQYF.

This chain connects TRBV5-1 to TRBJ2-2, with TRBD2 as a possible D gene (7 bases). The CDR3 is made up of 15 amino acids. With 2 bases removed from V and 4 bases from J, the gap between germline ends came to 12 bases. Germline-derived CDR1 and CDR2 are SGHRS and YFSETQ. CDR3 sequence reads: CASSLQGGTTGELFF. The CDR3 nucleotides are TGCGCCAGCAGCTTACAGGGAGGGACCACCGGGGAGCTGTTTTTT.

This sequence joins TRBV5-5 and TRBJ2-7, with TRBD2 identical over 8 bases. The germline V gene encodes CDR1 SGHKS and CDR2 YYEKEE (reference sequence). The J segment lost 6 bases and the V segment lost 1 base, leaving 9 bases of the junction unmatched. The CDR3 loop spans 15 amino acids. The CDR3 reads CASSLLAGSFGEQYF. The CDR3, as DNA: TGTGCCAGCAGCTTGTTAGCGGGGTCCTTCGGCGAGCAGTACTTC.

CDR3 bases: TGCAGCGTTTCTGGAGATACGCAGTATTTT. This sequence encodes CSVSGDTQYF. The chain joins TRBV29-1 to TRBJ2-3; D unresolved. CDR1 and CDR2 from the germline V gene are SQVTM and ANQGSEA. The CDR3 is 10 residues long. Trimming removed 5 bases at V and 5 bases at J, with 5 bases between.

This chain joins TRBV7-8 and TRBJ2-6; 10 bases are shared with TRBD2. The germline CDR1 and CDR2 sequences are SGHVS and FQNEAQ. V was clipped by 5 bases and J by 4 bases; unmatched bases: 11. CDR3 length equals 18 residues. In DNA, the CDR3 is TGTGCCAGCAGCGCCACTAGCGGGGTGATGTCCGGGGCCAACGTCCTGACTTTC. Translating gives CASSATSGVMSGANVLTF.

In its sample, this clonotype was seen a few times. V usage is TRBV10-3 and J usage is TRBJ2-1; D remains unclear. The CDR3 contains 16 residues. The V and J ends lost 0 bases and 0 bases respectively, with 9 bases between them. CDR1 is ENHRY and CDR2 is SYGVKD in the germline V gene. This chain's CDR3 is CAISESPFSSYNEQFF. The CDR3 DNA follows: TGTGCCATCAGTGAGTCGCCTTTCAGCTCCTACAATGAGCAGTTCTTC.

The rearrangement joins TRBV15 to TRBJ1-2; 8 positions agree with TRBD1. Germline V gene data show CDR1 as LNHNV and CDR2 as YYDKDF (reference sequence). V lost 0 bases, J lost 5 bases, and 5 bases stayed unmatched. The CDR3 has 15 residues. The CDR3 bases are TGTGCCACCAGCAGAGAGCGACAGGGGAGGTATGGCTACACCTTC. Protein sequence: CATSRERQGRYGYTF. The variable domain in full, with the rest retrieved from reference TRBV15 and TRBJ1-2, is DAMVIQNPRYQVTQFGKPVTLSCSQTLNHNVMYWYQQKSSQAPKLLFHYYDKDFNNEADTPDNFQSRRPNTSFCFLDIRSPGLGDTAMYLCATSRERQGRYGYTFGSGTRLTVV.

This rearrangement joins TRBV7-2 to TRBJ2-1, with 11 bases that match TRBD1. CDR1 and CDR2 (germline): SGHTA, FQGNSA. With 2 bases clipped from V and 10 bases from J, the junction kept 10 bases outside the gene matches. This CDR3 is built from 16 residues. The chain's CDR3 is CASSLWFGQGAYEQFF. As DNA, the CDR3 is TGTGCCAGCAGCTTATGGTTCGGACAGGGGGCCTACGAGCAGTTCTTC. The variable domain in full, completed from reference TRBV7-2 and TRBJ2-1, reads GAGVSQSPSNKVTEKGKDVELRCDPISGHTALYWYRQSLGQGLEFLIYFQGNSAPDKSGLPSDRFSAERTGGSVSTLTIQRTQQEDSAVYLCASSLWFGQGAYEQFFGPGTRLTVL.

The chain links TRBV28 to TRBJ2-5; D is perhaps TRBD2 (6 bases). With 6 bases removed from V and 5 bases from J, the gap between germline ends came to 19 bases. The germline V gene has CDR1 MDHEN and CDR2 SYDVKM. This CDR3 is built from 15 residues. For the CDR3, the DNA is TGTGCCAGCAGCACCGGGAGCTCGGGAATGGAGACCCAGTACTTC. It yields the protein CASSTGSSGMETQYF.

The chain is built from TRBV4-1 and TRBJ1-1; D is possibly TRBD1 (6 bases). CDR1 is MGHRA and CDR2 is YSYEKL in the germline V gene. The V gene lost 0 bases and the J gene lost 7 bases, with 12 bases spanning the gap. This CDR3 comprises 14 residues. The CDR3 sequence is CASSQDTGLGEAFF. The CDR3 DNA follows: TGCGCCAGCAGCCAAGATACAGGGCTTGGTGAAGCTTTCTTT.

This chain joins TRBV29-1 and TRBJ2-3; no reliable D call. The ends were cut back, 4 bases at V and 2 bases at J, with 10 bases in the middle. The germline V gene has CDR1 SQVTM and CDR2 ANQGSEA. The CDR3 spans 13 residues. Here the CDR3 DNA reads TGCAGCGTTGCGGGCCGGAACACAGATACGCAGTATTTT. This codes for CSVAGRNTDTQYF.

This chain connects TRBV5-1 to TRBJ2-3; D might be TRBD1 (6 bases). Per the germline V gene, CDR1 is SGHRS and CDR2 is YFSETQ. The CDR3 length is 14 residues. The V and J ends lost 4 bases and 1 base respectively, with 10 bases between them. CDR3 bases: TGCGCCAGCAGCGCTGGACAGCGCACAGATACGCAGTATTTT. Amino acids: CASSAGQRTDTQYF.